These 24 T cell receptor beta chains originate from one sample sequenced in a study of T cells in localized non-small cell lung cancer (dated by TCRdb to 2019 to 2021). To prepare the library, the immunoSEQ multiplex PCR assay was applied. Imported from immuneACCESS, the table was reduced by TCRdb to in-frame sequences with V and J called. These copies leave out some clones; in studies compared against another copy, an unresolved V gene accounts for under half, and the cause of the remainder is not known. Across this sample there are fewer than 40,000 clones, with just under 80% seen only once. The ten largest clones take up around a third of the sample. Source: peripheral blood, taken before any cancer treatment. Receptor source: a male donor at least 60 years old with stage II squamous cell lung carcinoma.

J is TRBJ2-7 and V is TRBV6-6; tentative D call: TRBD2 (6 bases). The CDR3 extends over 14 amino acids. The V gene's germline CDR1 is MNHNY and CDR2 SVGAGI (reference sequence). Between the trimmed V and J ends, which lost 8 bases and 1 base, there was a span of 15 bases. The DNA of the CDR3 is TGTGCCAGCTCCTATGGAGGGGAGTCCTACGAGCAGTACTTC. Amino acid sequence: CASSYGGESYEQYF.

This clone was seen a few times. The genes are TRBV25-1 and TRBJ1-4, with D possibly matching TRBD1 (5 bases). Germline V gene lookup returns CDR1 MGHDK and CDR2 SYGVNS. The V end was cut by 2 bases, the J end by 8 bases, with 18 bases between. This CDR3 comprises 16 residues. The CDR3 reads CASSEGVQGVGEKLFF. DNA for the CDR3: TGTGCCAGCAGTGAAGGGGTGCAGGGCGTAGGGGAAAAACTGTTTTTT.

The V call is TRBV19, the J call TRBJ1-2; D perhaps matches TRBD1 (5 bases). V was pared by 5 bases and J by 0 bases, with 16 bases between. CDR1 and CDR2 from the germline V gene are LNHDA and SQIVND (reference sequence). The CDR3 is 16 amino acids. CDR3 nucleotides: TGTGCCAGTAGTGCACGGAGCGGGACCTCTAACTATGGCTACACCTTC. Protein product: CASSARSGTSNYGYTF. Using reference TRBV19 and TRBJ1-2 for the parts outside the CDR3, the full variable domain is DGGITQSPKYLFRKEGQNVTLSCEQNLNHDAMYWYRQDPGQGLRLIYYSQIVNDFQKGDIAEGYSVSREKKESFPLTVTSAQKNPTAFYLCASSARSGTSNYGYTFGSGTRLTVV.

J is TRBJ2-3 and V is TRBV19; a possible D gene is TRBD2 (6 bases). CDR1 is LNHDA and CDR2 is SQIVND in the germline V gene (reference sequence). The length of the CDR3 is 16 residues. The V gene lost 3 bases and the J gene lost 2 bases, with 15 bases spanning the gap. Here the CDR3 reads CASSMRLGGYTDTQYF. The DNA of the CDR3 is TGTGCCAGTAGTATGCGGCTCGGGGGTTACACAGATACGCAGTATTTT.

This rearrangement joins TRBV15 to TRBJ2-1, with D hard to call. Germline values: CDR1 LNHNV, CDR2 YYDKDF (reference sequence). CDR3 length: 13 residues. Trimming removed 9 bases from V and 4 bases from J, with 13 bases in between. The CDR3, as DNA: TGTGCCACAAATAAGGATGGATACAATGAGCAGTTCTTC. The encoded protein is CATNKDGYNEQFF.

This clone was picked up one time. The genes are TRBV7-9 and TRBJ2-7; 10 bases agree with TRBD2. The ends lost 4 bases at V and 1 base at J; junction bases unmatched: 10. This CDR3 is built from 17 residues. CDR1 is SEHNR and CDR2 is FQNEAQ in the germline V gene (reference sequence). The chain's CDR3 is CASSSSFGLAASYEQYF. The CDR3 coding sequence is TGTGCCAGCAGCTCTTCATTTGGACTAGCGGCTTCCTACGAGCAGTACTTC.

The chain is built from TRBV7-8 and TRBJ2-5; 7 bases match TRBD1. Trimming removed 7 bases from V and 3 bases from J; junction bases left unmatched: 11. The CDR3 runs 15 residues. Germline V lookup: CDR1 SGHVS, CDR2 FQNEAQ. CDR3 residues: CASTYRDSVKETQYF. CDR3 DNA: TGTGCCAGCACCTACCGGGACAGCGTTAAAGAGACCCAGTACTTC.

This clone was recorded once. J is TRBJ1-5 and V is TRBV6-6; 10 bases map to TRBD1. The trim removed 6 bases at V and 9 bases at J, leaving 5 bases unmatched. Germline V gives CDR1 MNHNY, CDR2 SVGAGI (reference sequence). The CDR3 is 13 residues long. For the CDR3, the DNA is TGTGCCAGCAGGGACAGGGGGGGAGCGCCCCAGCATTTT. It specifies CASRDRGGAPQHF.

This chain links TRBV7-3 with TRBJ2-5; 9 nucleotides line up with TRBD2. The trim removed 2 bases at V and 5 bases at J, leaving 6 bases unmatched. Germline CDR1 SGHTA, CDR2 FQGTGA. The CDR3 covers 15 residues. Written as DNA, the CDR3 is TGTGCCAGCAGCTTAGGTGCGGGAGGGCCTGAGACCCAGTACTTC. Amino acid sequence: CASSLGAGGPETQYF.

This clone was seen only once. V is TRBV5-1 and J is TRBJ2-5; a weak D match, TRBD1 (5 bases). The V end was cut by 0 bases, the J end by 5 bases, with 11 bases between. The CDR3 loop spans 14 amino acids. Per the germline V gene, CDR1 is SGHRS and CDR2 is YFSETQ. CDR3 sequence: CASSLEGQFETQYF. As DNA, the CDR3 is TGCGCCAGCAGCTTGGAGGGGCAGTTTGAGACCCAGTACTTC.

This chain connects TRBV30 to TRBJ1-5; a possible D gene is TRBD1 (5 bases). Between the trimmed V and J ends, which lost 2 bases and 2 bases, there was a span of 13 bases. Per germline, CDR1 GTSNPN and CDR2 SVGIG (reference sequence). The length of the CDR3 is 15 residues. This chain's CDR3 is CAWSPTRGGNQPQHF. The CDR3 nucleotides are TGTGCCTGGAGTCCAACTAGGGGTGGCAATCAGCCCCAGCATTTT.

This clone was seen a few times. The chain combines TRBV19 with TRBJ2-7, with D possibly TRBD2 on 5 matching bases. CDR1 and CDR2 (germline): LNHDA, SQIVND (reference sequence). CDR3 length equals 14 residues. The V end lost 2 bases, the J end lost 2 bases, and 10 bases lay between the germline ends. The CDR3 reads CASSIRVEAYEQYF. The CDR3 bases are TGTGCCAGTAGTATAAGAGTGGAGGCCTACGAGCAGTACTTC.

The J gene is TRBJ2-1, the V gene TRBV4-3; TRBD2 matches at 13 bases. The junction had 2 bases not matched to a gene; V was cut back by 2 bases and J by 4 bases. CDR1 and CDR2 from the germline V gene are LGHNA and YSLEER. The length of the CDR3 is 16 residues. The CDR3, as DNA: TGCGCCAGCAGCCAAACTAGCGGGAGGGGATACAATGAGCAGTTCTTC. Protein sequence: CASSQTSGRGYNEQFF.

The chain employs TRBV9 and TRBJ2-7, with D tentatively TRBD2 (5 bases). The CDR3 consists of 16 residues. The V and J ends lost 4 bases and 0 bases respectively, with 17 bases between them. Germline V gene lookup returns CDR1 SGDLS and CDR2 YYNGEE. The CDR3 nucleotides are TGTGCCAGCAGCCCCCGTTCCAGGACTCGCTCCTACGAGCAGTACTTC. Protein product: CASSPRSRTRSYEQYF.

This clone was recorded only once. The chain recombines TRBV27 with TRBJ2-1, with a possible D match to TRBD1 (6 bases). V lost 5 bases and J 2 bases, leaving 13 bases between the germline ends. The CDR3 spans 15 residues. Germline V gene sequence: CDR1 MNHEY, CDR2 SMNVEV (reference sequence). CDR3: CASSPGAWAYNEQFF. CDR3 bases: TGTGCCAGCAGTCCAGGGGCGTGGGCCTACAATGAGCAGTTCTTC.

V and J are TRBV7-3 and TRBJ2-3, with a weak D call TRBD2 (5 bases). Trimming took off 2 bases at V and 4 bases at J, with 13 bases between the two ends. The CDR3 is made up of 15 amino acids. The germline gives CDR1 SGHTA, CDR2 FQGTGA. The CDR3: CASSLSRDRADTQYF. CDR3 sequence (DNA): TGTGCCAGCAGCTTATCCCGGGATCGGGCAGATACGCAGTATTTT.

CDR3 protein: CASSPGVAGAGEETQYF. The CDR3 DNA follows: TGTGCCAGCAGCCCCGGGGTAGCGGGAGCGGGGGAAGAGACCCAGTACTTC. This chain links TRBV5-4 with TRBJ2-5; 9 nucleotides line up with TRBD2. The CDR3 length is 17 residues. The V gene's germline CDR1 is SGHNT and CDR2 YYREEE (reference sequence). V gave up 4 bases and J gave up 3 bases; unmatched junction bases: 13.

Only one count was recorded for this clone. The V gene is TRBV7-2, the J gene TRBJ1-2, with 7 bases matching TRBD1. The CDR3 sequence is 12 residues long. Germline V gives CDR1 SGHTA, CDR2 FQGNSA. V trimming: 5 bases; J trimming: 8 bases; junction bases outside the gene matches: 5. CDR3 protein: CASSQTGEGYTF. The DNA for the CDR3 is TGTGCCAGCAGCCAAACAGGGGAGGGCTACACCTTC. Looking up the rest from reference TRBV7-2 and TRBJ1-2 gives the full variable domain: GAGVSQSPSNKVTEKGKDVELRCDPISGHTALYWYRQSLGQGLEFLIYFQGNSAPDKSGLPSDRFSAERTGGSVSTLTIQRTQQEDSAVYLCASSQTGEGYTFGSGTRLTVV.

This chain joins TRBV28 and TRBJ1-5, with 11 positions matching TRBD1. CDR1 is MDHEN, CDR2 SYDVKM, per germline. The CDR3 runs 21 residues. V trimming: 0 bases; J trimming: 4 bases; junction bases outside the gene matches: 17. This CDR3 reads CASSLWRGTGGEPAENQPQHF. In DNA form, the CDR3 reads TGTGCCAGCAGTTTATGGCGCGGGACAGGGGGTGAGCCGGCGGAGAATCAGCCCCAGCATTTT.

This clone was seen only a few times. The chain couples TRBV28 to TRBJ2-5, with 8 positions matching TRBD2. Germline V lookup: CDR1 MDHEN, CDR2 SYDVKM. V shed 3 bases, J shed 1 base, and the junction held 7 bases outside the gene matches. The CDR3 spans 16 residues. The CDR3 reads CASSLPTAGGQETQYF. CDR3 coding DNA: TGTGCCAGCAGTTTGCCCACGGCGGGGGGCCAAGAGACCCAGTACTTC.

The chain couples TRBV9 to TRBJ2-2; 7 bases match TRBD1. The J segment lost 4 bases and the V segment lost 0 bases, leaving 3 bases of the junction unmatched. Germline V lookup: CDR1 SGDLS, CDR2 YYNGEE. CDR3 length equals 15 residues. The CDR3 region is CASSVASGGTGELFF. CDR3 DNA: TGTGCCAGCAGCGTAGCTTCAGGGGGCACCGGGGAGCTGTTTTTT.

This rearrangement joins TRBV7-3 to TRBJ1-1; D is unresolved. The V gene's germline CDR1 is SGHTA and CDR2 FQGTGA. V shed 0 bases and J shed 5 bases, with 7 bases lying between them. The CDR3 spans 13 residues. The CDR3 reads CASSLTVSTEAFF. The CDR3 DNA is TGTGCCAGCAGCTTAACCGTCAGTACTGAAGCTTTCTTT. The variable domain in full, completed from reference TRBV7-3 and TRBJ1-1, reads GAGVSQTPSNKVTEKGKYVELRCDPISGHTALYWYRQSLGQGPEFLIYFQGTGAADDSGLPNDRFFAVRPEGSVSTLKIQRTERGDSAVYLCASSLTVSTEAFFGQGTRLTVV.

The chain couples TRBV10-3 to TRBJ2-6; 7 nucleotides match TRBD2. Per the germline V gene, CDR1 is ENHRY and CDR2 is SYGVKD. This CDR3 has 16 amino acids. The V and J ends lost 6 bases and 0 bases, in that order; junction bases with no gene match: 5. CDR3 residues: CAISGTTLSGANVLTF. CDR3 sequence (DNA): TGTGCCATCAGCGGGACTACCCTCTCTGGGGCCAACGTCCTGACTTTC.

This clone occurred once. The chain uses TRBV6-5 and TRBJ1-2, with D maybe TRBD1 (6 bases). V shed 7 bases and J shed 0 bases, with 12 bases lying between them. Germline assignment: CDR1 MNHEY and CDR2 SVGAGI. The CDR3 length is 14 residues. The CDR3 nucleotides are TGTGCCAGCACCCAGGGGTTAGCTAACTATGGCTACACCTTC. Translating gives CASTQGLANYGYTF.